This is a list of T cell receptor beta chains from one sample in a study of early stage breast cancer tumors. The data were produced by immunoSEQ multiplex PCR, yet TCRdb's version contains in-frame clones alone and is incomplete. The top ten hold about 30% of the sample, which has 20,000 to 25,000 clones, roughly three quarters seen once. Sequencing was done on a sample of blood. The receptors come from a person between 55 and 70 years old with breast cancer. Each CDR3 is given with its conserved first and last residue. Each record gives: V gene, J gene, CDR3 length, D gene, clone size, CDR3 DNA, CDR3 protein. D genes are given only for firm matches. The size field is filled for only some rows; it gives once, few, many or a size class.

TRBV6-1	TRBJ2-7	16	.	.	TGTGCCAGCAGTGACTTGAGGGCGTCGTCCCTCTACGAGCAGTACTTC	CASSDLRASSLYEQYF
TRBV5-1	TRBJ1-2	13	TRBD1	.	TGCGCCAGCAGCCCGACAGGGGATTATGGCTACACCTTC	CASSPTGDYGYTF
TRBV6-1	TRBJ1-1	14	.	.	TGTGCCAGCGGTCCGGGGAGTTCTCTCACTGAAGCTTTCTTT	CASGPGSSLTEAFF
TRBV6-5	TRBJ2-7	16	TRBD2	.	TGTGCCAGCAGTTGGCGGGGACTAGCGGGGGTGGACGAGCAGTACTTC	CASSWRGLAGVDEQYF
TRBV15	TRBJ1-3	15	.	.	TGTGCCACCAGCAGAGTGAGTAAGGGGAGGGACACCATATATTTT	CATSRVSKGRDTIYF
TRBV19	TRBJ1-1	16	.	medium-sized	TGTGCCAGTAGTACCCTCCAGGGGTTGAAGGGGTCTGAAGCTTTCTTT	CASSTLQGLKGSEAFF
TRBV7-9	TRBJ2-7	14	TRBD2	.	TGTGCCAGCAGCTTGCTAGCGGGGGTGGGGGAGCAGTACTTC	CASSLLAGVGEQYF
TRBV7-8	TRBJ1-1	13	.	.	TGTGCCAGCAGTGCGGGCCTTAACACTGAAGCTTTCTTT	CASSAGLNTEAFF
TRBV11-2	TRBJ2-7	13	.	.	TGTGCCAGCAGCTTAGATCTGGGTCCCGAGCAGTACTTC	CASSLDLGPEQYF
TRBV7-9	TRBJ2-2	16	.	.	TGTGCCAGCAGCTTAGCGGTGACTACCAACACCGGGGAGCTGTTTTTT	CASSLAVTTNTGELFF
TRBV19	TRBJ2-1	15	.	.	TGTGCCAGTAGCCCGTCGGGGGGACACAACAGGGAGCAGTTCTTC	CASSPSGGHNREQFF
TRBV20-1	TRBJ1-1	11	.	.	TGCAGTGCTACTCTTTCAGCTGAAGCTTTCTTT	CSATLSAEAFF
TRBV13	TRBJ2-7	14	.	few	TGTGCCAGCAGCTCACGGGGACTGTACTACGAGCAGTACTTC	CASSSRGLYYEQYF
TRBV4-2	TRBJ2-5	16	TRBD1	.	TGTGCCAGCAGCCTAAAAGTGGAGGACAGGGGTGAGACCCAGTACTTC	CASSLKVEDRGETQYF
TRBV5-1	TRBJ2-3	13	.	.	TGCGCCAGCAGCTGGGAAGACACAGATACGCAGTATTTT	CASSWEDTDTQYF
TRBV18	TRBJ2-3	15	TRBD1	.	TGTGCCAGCTCACCTCCGGGACAGGGATCAGATACGCAGTATTTT	CASSPPGQGSDTQYF
TRBV11-3	TRBJ2-3	14	TRBD2	.	TGTGCCAGCAGCTTTAGCGGGAGCACAGATACGCAGTATTTT	CASSFSGSTDTQYF
TRBV5-4	TRBJ2-5	16	TRBD2	.	TGTGCCAGCAGCTTGGCCGGGACTAGCGGGGGTCAGACCCAGTACTTC	CASSLAGTSGGQTQYF
TRBV5-1	TRBJ1-1	15	TRBD1	once	TGCGCCAGCAGCGACTCCTGGACAGGGAAGACTGAAGCTTTCTTT	CASSDSWTGKTEAFF
TRBV5-1	TRBJ1-1	13	TRBD1	.	TGCGCCAGCACCTCGGACAGGGCCTCGGAAGCTTTCTTT	CASTSDRASEAFF
TRBV5-6	TRBJ2-1	16	TRBD2	once	TGTGCCAGCAGCTATGAGCGGGGGGAGGTCTACAATGAGCAGTTCTTC	CASSYERGEVYNEQFF
TRBV2	TRBJ2-3	13	TRBD1	once	TGTGCCATAACCAGGGGGCGGGGAGATACGCAGTATTTT	CAITRGRGDTQYF
TRBV5-1	TRBJ2-3	15	.	.	TGCGCCAGCAGCTTGGATAGGGGTAGCACAGATACGCAGTATTTT	CASSLDRGSTDTQYF
TRBV6-1	TRBJ2-7	15	.	.	TGTGCCAGCAGTGAAGCTCTGACAGGAAGATACGAGCAGTACTTC	CASSEALTGRYEQYF
TRBV29-1	TRBJ2-2	13	.	.	TGCAGCGTTGATCCGGCGAACACCGGGGAGCTGTTTTTT	CSVDPANTGELFF
TRBV5-1	TRBJ2-3	13	TRBD2	.	TGCGCCAGCAGCTCACTAGCGGGAGATACGCAGTATTTT	CASSSLAGDTQYF
TRBV12-5	TRBJ2-7	17	.	.	TGTGCTAGTGGTTTGGTAGACTGGGGGATGGTCTCCTACGAGCAGTACTTC	CASGLVDWGMVSYEQYF
TRBV5-1	TRBJ2-1	15	TRBD2	.	TGCGCCAGCAGCGCTACTAGCGGTCCGGGCAATGAGCAGTTCTTC	CASSATSGPGNEQFF
TRBV2	TRBJ2-7	14	TRBD1	.	TGTGCCACCCAAACAGGGGGGTACCCCTACGAGCAGTACTTC	CATQTGGYPYEQYF